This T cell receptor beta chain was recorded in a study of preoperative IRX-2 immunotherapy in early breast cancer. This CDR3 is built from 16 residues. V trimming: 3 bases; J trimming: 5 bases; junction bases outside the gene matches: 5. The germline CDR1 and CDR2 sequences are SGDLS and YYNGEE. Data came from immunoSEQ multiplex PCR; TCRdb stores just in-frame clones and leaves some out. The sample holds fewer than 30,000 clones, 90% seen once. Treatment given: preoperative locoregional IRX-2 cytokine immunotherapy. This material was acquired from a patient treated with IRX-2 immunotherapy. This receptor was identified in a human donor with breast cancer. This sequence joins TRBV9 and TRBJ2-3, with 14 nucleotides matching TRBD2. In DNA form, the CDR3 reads TGTGCCAGCAGCGGAAAGACTAGCGGGAGGGGAGATACGCAGTATTTT. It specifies CASSGKTSGRGDTQYF.